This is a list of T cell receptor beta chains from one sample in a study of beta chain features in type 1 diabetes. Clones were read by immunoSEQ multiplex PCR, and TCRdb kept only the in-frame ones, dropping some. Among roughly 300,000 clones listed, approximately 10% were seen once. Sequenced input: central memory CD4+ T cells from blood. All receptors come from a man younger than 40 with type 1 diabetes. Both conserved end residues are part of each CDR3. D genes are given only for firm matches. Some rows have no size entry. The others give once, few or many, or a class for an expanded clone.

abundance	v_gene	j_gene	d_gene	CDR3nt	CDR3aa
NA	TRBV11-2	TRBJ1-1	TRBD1	TGTGCCAGCAGCCCCGGGGCGGGACAGACGTTTGAAGCTTTCTTT	CASSPGAGQTFEAFF
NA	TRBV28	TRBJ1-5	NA	TGTGCCAGCAGCTGGGCGGGAGGCAATCAGCCCCAGCATTTT	CASSWAGGNQPQHF
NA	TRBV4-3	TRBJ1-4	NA	TGCGCCAGCAGCCGGGGGTTTTTCGAAAAACTGTTTTTT	CASSRGFFEKLFF
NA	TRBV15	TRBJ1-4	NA	TGTGCCACCGGACTCTTTGGAGGGGGAGCTGAAAAACTGTTTTTT	CATGLFGGGAEKLFF
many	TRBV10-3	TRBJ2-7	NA	TGTGCCATCAGTGAGTCGAGGGCCACCTCCTACGAGCAGTACTTC	CAISESRATSYEQYF
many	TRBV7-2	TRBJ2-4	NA	TGTGCCAGCAGCTCCCCGAGGGACCTATTAAACATTCAGTACTTC	CASSSPRDLLNIQYF
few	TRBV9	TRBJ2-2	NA	TGTGCCAGCAGCGTTCTAGGAACCGGGGAGCTGTTTTTT	CASSVLGTGELFF
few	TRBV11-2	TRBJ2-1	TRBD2	TGTGCCAGCAGCTTAGATGAATCTGGGAGCGGGGCGGGGTACAATGAGCAGTTCTTC	CASSLDESGSGAGYNEQFF
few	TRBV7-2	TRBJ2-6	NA	TGTGCCAGCAGCTTACACAGTGCTGGGGCCAACGTCCTGACTTTC	CASSLHSAGANVLTF
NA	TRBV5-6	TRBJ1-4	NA	TGTGCCAGCAGCTATGACAGAAACGGGGGAAAACTGTTTTTT	CASSYDRNGGKLFF
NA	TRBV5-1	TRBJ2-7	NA	TGCGCCAGCAGCTTAGGGGACTCATCCTACGAGCAGTACTTC	CASSLGDSSYEQYF
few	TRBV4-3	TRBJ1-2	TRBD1	TGCGCCAGCAGCCATCCAGGGGGAACTAACTATGGCTACACCTTC	CASSHPGGTNYGYTF
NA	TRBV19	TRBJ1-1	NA	TGTGCCAGTAGTATATTGTCTATGGGGTACACTGAAGCTTTCTTT	CASSILSMGYTEAFF
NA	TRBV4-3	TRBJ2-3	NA	TGCGCCAGCAGCCTCCTTTATAGGGGGGCCACAGATACGCAGTATTTT	CASSLLYRGATDTQYF
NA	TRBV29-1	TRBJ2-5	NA	TGCAGCGTTCGCGGGGCAGGTGAGACCCAGTACTTC	CSVRGAGETQYF
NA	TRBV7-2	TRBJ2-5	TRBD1	TGTGCCAGCAGCTTAGAAGGCAGGGGGCAAGAGACCCAGTACTTC	CASSLEGRGQETQYF
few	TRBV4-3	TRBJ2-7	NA	TGCGCCAGCAGCCAAGAGTGGGCCCAGACCTACCTCTACGAGCAGTACTTC	CASSQEWAQTYLYEQYF
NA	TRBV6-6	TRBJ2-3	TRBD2	TGTGCCAGCAGTCGCCGACTAGCGGGGGAGGGAGATACGCAGTATTTT	CASSRRLAGEGDTQYF
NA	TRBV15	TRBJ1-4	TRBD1	TGTGCCACCAGCGGACAAAAAGTCAGGGGGTTTGAGGAAAAACTGTTTTTT	CATSGQKVRGFEEKLFF
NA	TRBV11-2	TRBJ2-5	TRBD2	TGTGCCAGCAGCTTAGATCCAGCGGGGGGACAAGAGACCCAGTACTTC	CASSLDPAGGQETQYF
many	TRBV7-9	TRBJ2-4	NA	TGTGCCAGCAGCGAACTGCAGGGACTAGCCAAAAACATTCAGTACTTC	CASSELQGLAKNIQYF
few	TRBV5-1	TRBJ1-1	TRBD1	TGCGCCAGCAGCTCTACAGGGGGGAACACTGAAGCTTTCTTT	CASSSTGGNTEAFF
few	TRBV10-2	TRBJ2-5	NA	TGCGCCAGCAGAGGCAGCGACCCCCAAGAGACCCAGTACTTC	CASRGSDPQETQYF
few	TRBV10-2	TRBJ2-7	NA	TGCGCCAGTTTAGGACCCAAATACGAGCAGTACTTC	CASLGPKYEQYF
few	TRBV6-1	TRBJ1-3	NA	TGTGCCAGCAGTGAAGGGTTCGGGCGGATCTCTGGAAACACCATATATTTT	CASSEGFGRISGNTIYF
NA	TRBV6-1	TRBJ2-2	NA	TGTGCCAGCACTACTCGGCTAGAGAACACCGGGGAGCTGTTTTTT	CASTTRLENTGELFF
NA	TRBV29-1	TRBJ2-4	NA	TGCAGCGTTGTTGGGGCAGGGGAAAACATTCAGTACTTC	CSVVGAGENIQYF
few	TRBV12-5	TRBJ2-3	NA	TGTGCTAGTGGTTTGATGGCGGGTAATACGCAGTATTTT	CASGLMAGNTQYF
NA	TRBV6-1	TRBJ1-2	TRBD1	TGTGCCAGCAGGGACAACAGGGGTGTTGGCTACACCTTC	CASRDNRGVGYTF
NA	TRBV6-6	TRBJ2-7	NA	TGTGCCAGCAGCCAGGGAGCGTTGGGCTCCTACGAGCAGTACTTC	CASSQGALGSYEQYF
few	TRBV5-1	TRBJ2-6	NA	TGCGCCAGCAGCTTGGCCCCGGAGGTCGGTACCTACTCTGGGGCCAACGTCCTGACTTTC	CASSLAPEVGTYSGANVLTF
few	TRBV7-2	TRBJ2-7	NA	TGTGCCAGCAGCTCGAGTGGTGCTGATTACGAGCAGTACTTC	CASSSSGADYEQYF
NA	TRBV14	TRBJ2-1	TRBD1	TGTGCCAGCAGCCGGGCCCAGGGGACAGGGGTCTACAATGAGCAGTTCTTC	CASSRAQGTGVYNEQFF
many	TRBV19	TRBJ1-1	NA	TGTGCCAGTAGTAAAGGGCGAATTAACACTGAAGCTTTCTTT	CASSKGRINTEAFF
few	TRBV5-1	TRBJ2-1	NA	TGCGCCAGCAGCCTAACAGGAAGCTCCTACAATGAGCAGTTCTTC	CASSLTGSSYNEQFF